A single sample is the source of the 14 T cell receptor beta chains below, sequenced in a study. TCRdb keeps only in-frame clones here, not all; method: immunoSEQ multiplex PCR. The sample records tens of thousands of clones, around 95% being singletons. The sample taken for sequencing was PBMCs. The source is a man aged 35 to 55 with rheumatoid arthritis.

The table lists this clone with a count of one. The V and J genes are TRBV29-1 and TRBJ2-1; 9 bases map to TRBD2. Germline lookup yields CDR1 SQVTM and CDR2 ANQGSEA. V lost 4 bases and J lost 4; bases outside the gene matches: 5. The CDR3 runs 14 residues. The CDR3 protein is CSVVIAGVYNEQFF. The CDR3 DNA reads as TGCAGCGTTGTAATAGCGGGAGTTTACAATGAGCAGTTCTTC.

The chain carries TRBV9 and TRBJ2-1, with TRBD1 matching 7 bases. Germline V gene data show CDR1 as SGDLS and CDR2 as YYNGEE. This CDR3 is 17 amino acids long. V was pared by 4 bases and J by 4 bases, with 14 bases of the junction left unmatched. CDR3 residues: CASSHLRTGEGYNEQFF. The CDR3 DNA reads TGTGCCAGCAGCCATCTCCGGACAGGCGAGGGATACAATGAGCAGTTCTTC.

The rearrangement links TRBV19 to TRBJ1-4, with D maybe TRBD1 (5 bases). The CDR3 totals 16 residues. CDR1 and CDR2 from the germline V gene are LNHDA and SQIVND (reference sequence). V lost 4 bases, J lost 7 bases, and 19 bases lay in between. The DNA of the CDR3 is TGTGCCAGTAGTACCGGGAAACAGGATTATGGTGAAAAACTGTTTTTT. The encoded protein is CASSTGKQDYGEKLFF.

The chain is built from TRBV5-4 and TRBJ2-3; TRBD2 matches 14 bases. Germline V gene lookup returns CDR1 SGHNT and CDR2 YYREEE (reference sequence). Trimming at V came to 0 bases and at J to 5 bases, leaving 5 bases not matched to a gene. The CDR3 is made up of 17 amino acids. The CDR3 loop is CASSLGGTSGSVDTQYF. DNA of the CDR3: TGTGCCAGCAGCTTGGGAGGGACTAGCGGGAGTGTAGATACGCAGTATTTT. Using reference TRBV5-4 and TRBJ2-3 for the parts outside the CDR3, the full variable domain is ETGVTQSPTHLIKTRGQQVTLRCSSQSGHNTVSWYQQALGQGPQFIFQYYREEENGRGNFPPRFSGLQFPNYSSELNVNALELDDSALYLCASSLGGTSGSVDTQYFGPGTRLTVL.

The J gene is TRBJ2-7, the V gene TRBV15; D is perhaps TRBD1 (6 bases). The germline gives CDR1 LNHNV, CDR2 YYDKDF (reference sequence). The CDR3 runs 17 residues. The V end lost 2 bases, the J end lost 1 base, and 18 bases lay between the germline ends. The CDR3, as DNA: TGTGCCACCAGCAGAAAACGGGACACCCAAATATCCTACGAGCAGTACTTC. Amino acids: CATSRKRDTQISYEQYF.

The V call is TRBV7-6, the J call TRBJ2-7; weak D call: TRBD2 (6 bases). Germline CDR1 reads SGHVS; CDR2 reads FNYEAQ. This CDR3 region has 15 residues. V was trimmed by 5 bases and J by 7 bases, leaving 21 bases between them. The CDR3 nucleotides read TGTGCCAGCAGCCCGAACCTCGGGGAGGCGGGGGAGCAGTACTTC. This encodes CASSPNLGEAGEQYF.

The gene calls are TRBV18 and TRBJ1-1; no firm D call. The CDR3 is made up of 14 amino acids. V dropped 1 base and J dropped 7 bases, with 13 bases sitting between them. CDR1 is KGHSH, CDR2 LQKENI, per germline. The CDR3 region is CASSPRSGWGEAFF. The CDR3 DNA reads TGTGCCAGCTCACCACGATCTGGATGGGGTGAAGCTTTCTTT. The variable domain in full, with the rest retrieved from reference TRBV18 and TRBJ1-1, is NAGVMQNPRHLVRRRGQEARLRCSPMKGHSHVYWYRQLPEEGLKFMVYLQKENIIDESGMPKERFSAEFPKEGPSILRIQQVVRGDSAAYFCASSPRSGWGEAFFGQGTRLTVV.

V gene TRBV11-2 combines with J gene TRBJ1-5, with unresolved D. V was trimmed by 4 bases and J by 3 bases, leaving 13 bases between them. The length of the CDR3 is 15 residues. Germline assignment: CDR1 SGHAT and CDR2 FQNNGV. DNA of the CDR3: TGTGCCAGCAGCTCAAGTGGGTCGTCCAATCAGCCCCAGCATTTT. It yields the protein CASSSSGSSNQPQHF.

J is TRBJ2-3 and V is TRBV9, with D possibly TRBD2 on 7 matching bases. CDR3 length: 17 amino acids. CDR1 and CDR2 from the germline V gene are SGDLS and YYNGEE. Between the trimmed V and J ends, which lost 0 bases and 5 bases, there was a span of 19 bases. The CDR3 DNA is TGTGCCAGCAGCGTAGCTGATGGGGGGGCGGGAGAAGATACGCAGTATTTT. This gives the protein CASSVADGGAGEDTQYF. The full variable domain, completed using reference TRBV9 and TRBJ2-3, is DSGVTQTPKHLITATGQRVTLRCSPRSGDLSVYWYQQSLDQGLQFLIQYYNGEERAKGNILERFSAQQFPDLHSELNLSSLELGDSALYFCASSVADGGAGEDTQYFGPGTRLTVL.

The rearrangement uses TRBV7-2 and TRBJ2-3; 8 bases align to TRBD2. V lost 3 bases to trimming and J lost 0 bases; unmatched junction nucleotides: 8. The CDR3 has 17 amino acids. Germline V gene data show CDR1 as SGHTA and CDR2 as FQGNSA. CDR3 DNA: TGTGCCAGCAGCTTTACCCCAGCGGGGGCTAGCACAGATACGCAGTATTTT. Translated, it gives CASSFTPAGASTDTQYF. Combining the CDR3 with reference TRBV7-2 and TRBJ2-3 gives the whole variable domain GAGVSQSPSNKVTEKGKDVELRCDPISGHTALYWYRQSLGQGLEFLIYFQGNSAPDKSGLPSDRFSAERTGGSVSTLTIQRTQQEDSAVYLCASSFTPAGASTDTQYFGPGTRLTVL.

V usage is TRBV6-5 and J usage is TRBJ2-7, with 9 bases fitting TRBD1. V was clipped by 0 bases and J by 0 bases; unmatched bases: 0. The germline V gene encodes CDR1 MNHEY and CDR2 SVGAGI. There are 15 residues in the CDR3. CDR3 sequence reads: CASSYSDRGSYEQYF. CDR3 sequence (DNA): TGTGCCAGCAGTTACTCGGACAGGGGCTCCTACGAGCAGTACTTC.

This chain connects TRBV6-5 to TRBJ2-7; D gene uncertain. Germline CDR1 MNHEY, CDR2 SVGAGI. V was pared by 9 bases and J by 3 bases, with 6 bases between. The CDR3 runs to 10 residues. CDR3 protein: CASRNYEQYF. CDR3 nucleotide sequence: TGTGCCAGTAGGAACTACGAGCAGTACTTC.

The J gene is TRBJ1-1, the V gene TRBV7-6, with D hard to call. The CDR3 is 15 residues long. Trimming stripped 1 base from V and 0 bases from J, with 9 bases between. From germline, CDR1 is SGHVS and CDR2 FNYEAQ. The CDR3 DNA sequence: TGTGCCAGCAGCTTAGTACAGTCGTTGAACACTGAAGCTTTCTTT. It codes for CASSLVQSLNTEAFF.

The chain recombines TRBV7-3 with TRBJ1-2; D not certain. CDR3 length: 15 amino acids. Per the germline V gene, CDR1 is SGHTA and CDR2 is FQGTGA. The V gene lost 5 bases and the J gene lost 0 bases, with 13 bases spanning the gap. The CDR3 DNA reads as TGTGCCAGCAGCCCCGATGTACAGACTAACTATGGCTACACCTTC. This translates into CASSPDVQTNYGYTF.